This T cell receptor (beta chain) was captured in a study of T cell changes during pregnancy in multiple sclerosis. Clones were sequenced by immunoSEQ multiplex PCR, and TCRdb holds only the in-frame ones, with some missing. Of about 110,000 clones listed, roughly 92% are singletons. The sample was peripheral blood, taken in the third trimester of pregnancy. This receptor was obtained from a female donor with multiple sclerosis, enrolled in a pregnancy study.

CDR3 sequence reads: CASSLDRVNTEAFF. The CDR3 coding sequence is TGTGCCAGCAGCTTAGACAGAGTGAACACTGAAGCTTTCTTT. The V call is TRBV5-8, the J call TRBJ1-1; D is possibly TRBD1 (5 bases). The CDR3 is 14 amino acids. The V gene's germline CDR1 is SGHTS and CDR2 YDEGEE. With 2 bases removed from V and 0 bases from J, the gap between germline ends came to 8 bases. Full variable domain (remainder filled in from reference TRBV5-8 and TRBJ1-1): EAGVTQSPTHLIKTRGQQATLRCSPISGHTSVYWYQQALGLGLQFLLWYDEGEERNRGNFPPRFSGRQFPNYSSELNVNALELEDSALYLCASSLDRVNTEAFFGQGTRLTVV.